The 20 T cell receptor beta chains reported below all come from one sample, sequenced in a study of cytomegalovirus exposure and HLA in healthy donors. 13 Jbeta primers and 60 Vbeta primers were used for the PCR. Method: immunoSEQ multiplex PCR; TCRdb's copy keeps in-frame clones and lacks some. This table holds over 100,000 clones, roughly 78% found once. The sequenced sample was PBMCs. These receptors were collected from a woman aged 35 to 49 in good health and CMV-seronegative.

The table lists this clone with a count of one. The chain has TRBV27 and TRBJ1-2; 9 bases map to TRBD1. Germline CDR1 reads MNHEY; CDR2 reads SMNVEV (reference sequence). Trimming took 4 bases from V and 4 from J; bases not matched to a gene: 7. The CDR3 runs 15 residues. The CDR3 nucleotides are TGTGCCAGCAGTTCCCGACCGGGACAGGGCTATGGCTACACCTTC. This gives the protein CASSSRPGQGYGYTF.

This clone was counted a single time. This chain's CDR3 is CATSRRGVANTGELFF. The CDR3 DNA is TGTGCCACCAGCAGGCGGGGGGTTGCGAACACCGGGGAGCTGTTTTTT. V gene TRBV15 combines with J gene TRBJ2-2, with 8 bases that match TRBD2. The CDR3 runs 16 residues. Germline CDR1 LNHNV, CDR2 YYDKDF (reference sequence). The trim removed 3 bases at V and 0 bases at J, leaving 3 bases unmatched.

Only a few counts were recorded for this clone. The chain combines TRBV5-8 with TRBJ1-5, with a tentative D call TRBD1 (5 bases). The V end lost 0 bases, the J end lost 7 bases, and 11 bases lay between the germline ends. The CDR3 is 14 amino acids. The germline V gene has CDR1 SGHTS and CDR2 YDEGEE. CDR3 nucleotide sequence: TGTGCCAGCAGCTTGGGTCAGGGCCTACAGCCCCAGCATTTT. This codes for CASSLGQGLQPQHF.

V and J are TRBV2 and TRBJ2-3, with 7 positions matching TRBD2. CDR3 length: 17 amino acids. CDR1 and CDR2 from the germline V gene are SNHLY and FYNNEI. V trimming: 6 bases; J trimming: 2 bases; junction bases outside the gene matches: 14. The CDR3 DNA is TGTGCCAGCAGAGGATTAGGACTAGGGCCCAACACAGATACGCAGTATTTT. This sequence encodes CASRGLGLGPNTDTQYF.

The rearrangement links TRBV29-1 to TRBJ2-7; 8 positions agree with TRBD1. The CDR3 is 13 amino acids. V lost 4 bases, J lost 5 bases, and 7 bases stayed unmatched. The germline gives CDR1 SQVTM, CDR2 ANQGSEA. CDR3 amino acids: CSVVSQGGDEQYF. The CDR3 bases are TGCAGCGTTGTGTCACAGGGGGGAGACGAGCAGTACTTC.

Comments on this clone: Because the CDR3's place on the DNA is in doubt, the DNA is left out and the CDR3 is given as listed by TCRdb. In the same sample, other DNA sequences code for this CDR3. The chain is built from TRBV12-2 and TRBJ2-2; the table's D call, TRBD1, was not checked against the DNA. TRBV12-2 is classified as a pseudogene. A total of 16 residues make up the CDR3, ends included. CDR3 loop: CASRWGLGISSGELFF.

The CDR3: CASSPRGRRGRSLEEQYF. The CDR3 DNA follows: TGTGCCAGCAGTCCTAGGGGCCGCAGGGGGCGCTCCCTAGAAGAGCAGTACTTC. The chain joins TRBV28 to TRBJ2-7; 8 nucleotides agree with TRBD1. Germline V lookup: CDR1 MDHEN, CDR2 SYDVKM. V lost 5 bases, J lost 7 bases, and 22 bases stayed unmatched. CDR3 length: 18 amino acids. Using reference TRBV28 and TRBJ2-7 for the parts outside the CDR3, the full variable domain is DVKVTQSSRYLVKRTGEKVFLECVQDMDHENMFWYRQDPGLGLRLIYFSYDVKMKEKGDIPEGYSVSREKKERFSLILESASTNQTSMYLCASSPRGRRGRSLEEQYFGPGTRLTVT.

About this clone: Its ends do not fully match the called genes, so a read error is possible. The chain links TRBV7-9 to TRBJ2-7, with a tentative D call TRBD1 (6 bases). This CDR3 comprises 14 residues. CDR1 is SEHNR and CDR2 is FQNEAQ in the germline V gene (reference sequence). CDR3 bases: TGTTCCAGCAGCTCCTCGGGACACAACTACGAGCAGTACTTC. Translation gives CSSSSSGHNYEQYF. Full variable domain (rest looked up from reference TRBV7-9 and TRBJ2-7): DTGVSQNPRHKITKRGQNVTFRCDPISEHNRLYWYRQTLGQGPEFLTYFQNEAQLEKSRLLSDRFSAERPKGSFSTLEIQRTEQGDSAMYLCSSSSSGHNYEQYFGPGTRLTVT.

This clone was detected only a few times. The chain links TRBV7-2 to TRBJ1-3, with D perhaps TRBD1 (6 bases). The CDR3 consists of 16 residues. Between the trimmed V and J ends, which lost 5 bases and 4 bases, there was a span of 18 bases. In germline, CDR1 is SGHTA, CDR2 FQGNSA. CDR3 loop: CASSQRSGARGNTIYF. The CDR3 DNA is TGTGCCAGCAGCCAGAGATCAGGGGCGCGGGGAAACACCATATATTTT.

Remarks on this clone: The junction differs from germline at one of its ends, possibly a read error. CDR3 DNA sequence: TGTGCTAGCAGCTTATCTAGATCCTACAATGAGCAGTTCTTC. This gives the protein CASSLSRSYNEQFF. The chain employs TRBV7-7 and TRBJ2-1; no firm D call. In germline, CDR1 is SSHAT, CDR2 FNYEAQ (reference sequence). The CDR3 spans 14 residues.

The chain has TRBV9 and TRBJ1-2; tentatively, D is TRBD1 (5 bases). Trimming removed 0 bases from V and 8 bases from J, with 14 bases in between. Germline V gene lookup returns CDR1 SGDLS and CDR2 YYNGEE. The CDR3 totals 14 residues. This CDR3 reads CASSVEWRGGGYTF. As DNA, the CDR3 is TGTGCCAGCAGCGTAGAGTGGAGGGGCGGGGGCTACACCTTC. Looking up the rest from reference TRBV9 and TRBJ1-2 gives the full variable domain: DSGVTQTPKHLITATGQRVTLRCSPRSGDLSVYWYQQSLDQGLQFLIQYYNGEERAKGNILERFSAQQFPDLHSELNLSSLELGDSALYFCASSVEWRGGGYTFGSGTRLTVV.

The V call is TRBV11-2, the J call TRBJ2-7; TRBD2 aligns across 8 bases. The V gene end was trimmed by 5 bases and the J gene end by 7 bases; junction bases not matched to a gene: 10. CDR1 and CDR2 (germline): SGHAT, FQNNGV. There are 14 residues in the CDR3. The CDR3 nucleotides read TGTGCCAGCAGCCGGGGGGGGAGTTTAGGGGAGCAGTACTTC. Its translation is CASSRGGSLGEQYF. Drawing the rest from reference TRBV11-2 and TRBJ2-7, the complete variable domain is EAGVAQSPRYKIIEKRQSVAFWCNPISGHATLYWYQQILGQGPKLLIQFQNNGVVDDSQLPKDRFSAERLKGVDSTLKIQPAKLEDSAVYLCASSRGGSLGEQYFGPGTRLTVT.

V usage is TRBV4-2 and J usage is TRBJ1-6, with 8 nucleotides matching TRBD1. The CDR3 length is 16 residues. Per the germline V gene, CDR1 is LGHNA and CDR2 is YNFKEQ. V was clipped by 4 bases and J by 7 bases; unmatched bases: 9. As DNA, the CDR3 is TGTGCCAGCAGCCTTCAACGGACAGGGAGAAATTCACCCCTCCACTTT. Translation gives CASSLQRTGRNSPLHF.

This clone was observed a handful of times. This rearrangement joins TRBV7-9 to TRBJ2-5; D is undetermined. The J call may be faulty, since TRBJ2-7 better matches the DNA end. The CDR3 spans 11 residues. Per germline, CDR1 SEHNR and CDR2 FQNEAQ (reference sequence). In DNA form, the CDR3 reads TGTGCCAGCAGCTTTTCCTACGAGCAGTACTTC. Protein sequence: CASSFSYEQYF.

This chain uses TRBV6-6 with TRBJ1-1; 7 bases map to TRBD1. Germline V gene data show CDR1 as MNHNY and CDR2 as SVGAGI (reference sequence). CDR3 size: 14 residues. V trimming: 4 bases; J trimming: 6 bases; junction bases outside the gene matches: 8. CDR3 loop: CASSSNRGLAEAFF. The CDR3 coding sequence is TGTGCCAGCAGTTCGAACAGGGGTCTAGCTGAAGCTTTCTTT.

The chain employs TRBV25-1 and TRBJ2-2; 7 bases are a match to TRBD1. The CDR3 totals 13 residues. Germline CDR1 reads MGHDK; CDR2 reads SYGVNS. V trimming: 8 bases; J trimming: 6 bases; junction bases outside the gene matches: 6. The CDR3 sequence is CASRQGTAGELFF. As DNA, the CDR3 is TGTGCCAGCCGACAGGGTACGGCCGGGGAGCTGTTTTTT.

This clone was seen once. In DNA form, the CDR3 reads TGTGCCAGCAGCTTTTCAGGTTACCTGCCCCAGCATTTT. Residues: CASSFSGYLPQHF. V usage is TRBV7-2 and J usage is TRBJ1-5; D is unclear. This CDR3 is 13 amino acids long. V was cut by 3 bases and J by 9 bases, with 12 bases left in between. CDR1 is SGHTA and CDR2 is FQGNSA in the germline V gene.

The V call is TRBV7-8, the J call TRBJ1-1; TRBD1 is a possible D gene (5 bases). V lost 4 bases and J lost 5, with 20 bases in between. Germline-derived CDR1 and CDR2 are SGHVS and FQNEAQ. The CDR3 runs 16 residues. The CDR3 loop reads CASSYGGGILGTEAFF. The CDR3 DNA sequence: TGTGCCAGCAGCTATGGGGGAGGCATACTTGGGACTGAAGCTTTCTTT.

A few counts support this clone. The chain recombines TRBV11-2 with TRBJ1-3; D gene uncertain. Germline V gene data show CDR1 as SGHAT and CDR2 as FQNNGV. Between the trimmed V and J ends, which lost 4 bases and 0 bases, there was a span of 7 bases. The length of the CDR3 is 14 residues. The CDR3 bases are TGTGCCAGCAGCTCTTCGTTCTCTGGAAACACCATATATTTT. Translation gives CASSSSFSGNTIYF.

This chain links TRBV5-5 with TRBJ1-1; D is unresolved. Germline CDR1 and CDR2: SGHKS and YYEKEE (reference sequence). CDR3 length equals 14 residues. V lost 1 base, J lost 4 bases, and 11 bases lay in between. The DNA for the CDR3 is TGTGCCAGCAGCTTGTTCGGGGAGGGCACTGAAGCTTTCTTT. Its translation is CASSLFGEGTEAFF. Full variable domain (rest looked up from reference TRBV5-5 and TRBJ1-1): DAGVTQSPTHLIKTRGQQVTLRCSPISGHKSVSWYQQVLGQGPQFIFQYYEKEERGRGNFPDRFSARQFPNYSSELNVNALLLGDSALYLCASSLFGEGTEAFFGQGTRLTVV.